This TCR beta chain was obtained from a study of graft-versus-host responses after intestinal transplantation. Turning to the study itself: Anti-thymocyte globulin induction was given to all recipients, followed by tacrolimus and steroids for around three years.

Produced via immunoSEQ multiplex PCR; TCRdb's table is partial and in-frame only. The repertoire holds roughly 81,000 clones, with about four fifths as singletons. CDR1 and CDR2 from the germline V gene are MNHEY and SVGAGI. Trimming took 0 bases from V and 0 from J, leaving 6 bases between them. The CDR3 is 15 residues long. On this clone: Antigen: not known. Other nucleotide sequences in the sample specify the same CDR3.

The sequenced sample was unstimulated CD4+ T cells sorted from spleen or lymph node cells, obtained before intestinal transplant. The TCR sequence derives from a human donor who received an intestinal transplant. This rearrangement joins TRBV6-5 to TRBJ2-1; D perhaps matches TRBD1 (6 bases). The CDR3 loop reads CASSYSGGSYNEQFF. In nucleotides, the CDR3 is TGTGCCAGCAGTTACTCAGGGGGCTCCTACAATGAGCAGTTCTTC.